This TCR beta chain was sequenced in a study of graft-versus-host responses after intestinal transplantation. At the level of the study: Isolated intestinal, liver-intestinal, or multivisceral transplants were what recipients had.

In the case of this clone: Its antigen is unidentified.

Study-wide findings and caveats: Early declines in HvG clones that occurred post-transplant were associated with peak circulating GvH clone levels. High graft-versus-host to host-versus-graft clonal ratios were seen in allografts of patients with graft-donor T cell macrochimerism. There were GvH clones found in recipient marrow, and some of them appeared first in ileum or blood.

Sequenced by immunoSEQ multiplex PCR; TCRdb stores in-frame clones only, minus some. The sample carries tens of thousands of clones, 80% to 95% recorded once. Trimming removed 4 bases at V and 3 bases at J, with 10 bases between. The CDR3 sequence is 12 residues long. Per germline, CDR1 SQVTM and CDR2 ANQGSEA. The sample in question was unstimulated CD4+ T cells sorted from spleen or lymph node cells, obtained before transplant. This rearrangement joins TRBV29-1 to TRBJ2-7, with unresolved D. This clonotype was obtained from a human donor who was the organ donor for an intestinal transplant. CDR3 DNA: TGCAGCGTTGTCACCTTTGACTACGAGCAGTACTTC. Translated: CSVVTFDYEQYF.